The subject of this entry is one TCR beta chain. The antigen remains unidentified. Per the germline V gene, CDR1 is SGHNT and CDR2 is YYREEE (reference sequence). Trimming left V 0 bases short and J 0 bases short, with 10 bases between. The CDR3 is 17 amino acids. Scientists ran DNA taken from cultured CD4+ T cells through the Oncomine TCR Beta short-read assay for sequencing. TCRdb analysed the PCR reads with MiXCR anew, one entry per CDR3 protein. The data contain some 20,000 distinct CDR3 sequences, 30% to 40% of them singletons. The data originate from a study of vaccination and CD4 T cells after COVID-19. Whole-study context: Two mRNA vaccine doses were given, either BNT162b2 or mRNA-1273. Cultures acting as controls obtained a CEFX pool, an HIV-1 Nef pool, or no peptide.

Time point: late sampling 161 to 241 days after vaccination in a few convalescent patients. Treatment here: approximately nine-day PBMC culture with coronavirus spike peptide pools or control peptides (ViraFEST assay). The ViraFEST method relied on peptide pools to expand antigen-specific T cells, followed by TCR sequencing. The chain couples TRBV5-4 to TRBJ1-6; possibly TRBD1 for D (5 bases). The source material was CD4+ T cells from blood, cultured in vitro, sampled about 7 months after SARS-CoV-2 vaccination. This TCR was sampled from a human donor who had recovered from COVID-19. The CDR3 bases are TGTGCCAGCAGCTTGGGGGGGGGTAGCTCCTATAATTCACCCCTCCACTTT. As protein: CASSLGGGSSYNSPLHF.